These 9 T cell receptor beta chains originate from one sample sequenced in a study of PD-L1 blockade in urothelial cancer. Assay used: immunoSEQ multiplex PCR; TCRdb lists only in-frame clones, some missing. The table includes over 100,000 clones, about 91% detected once. Time point specified: peripheral blood 6 weeks after treatment start. Sequences were derived from PBMCs, sampled around atezolizumab (anti-PD-L1) treatment. The receptors shown here come from a man in his 60s with urothelial cancer.

This chain joins TRBV7-9 and TRBJ1-1; D perhaps matches TRBD1 (5 bases). In germline, CDR1 is SEHNR, CDR2 FQNEAQ (reference sequence). The CDR3 has 15 amino acids. Deletions cut 4 bases from V and 5 bases from J, with 17 bases between. CDR3 sequence reads: CASSSGTYGGTEAFF. CDR3 coding DNA: TGTGCCAGCAGCTCAGGGACTTACGGGGGGACTGAAGCTTTCTTT.

The chain uses TRBV27 and TRBJ2-5; maybe TRBD2 (5 bases). The CDR3 totals 13 residues. From germline, CDR1 is MNHEY and CDR2 SMNVEV (reference sequence). V was shortened by 8 bases and J by 4 bases, with 14 bases between the two germline ends. DNA for the CDR3: TGTGCCAGCTCCAGAAGCGAGGGAGAGACCCAGTACTTC. Its translation is CASSRSEGETQYF.

The rearrangement joins TRBV10-2 to TRBJ2-7; 12 bases are a match to TRBD2. The ends lost 6 bases at V and 5 bases at J; junction bases unmatched: 5. The germline V gene has CDR1 WSHSY and CDR2 SAAADI. CDR3 size: 14 residues. The CDR3 region is CASRMTSGSDEQYF. The CDR3 DNA sequence: TGCGCCAGCAGGATGACTAGCGGGAGCGACGAGCAGTACTTC.

The chain carries TRBV11-2 and TRBJ2-7; 7 bases align to TRBD1. Germline V lookup: CDR1 SGHAT, CDR2 FQNNGV. CDR3 length: 14 residues. The junction had 2 bases not matched to a gene; V was cut back by 1 base and J by 2 bases. The CDR3 bases are TGTGCCAGCAGCTTAGCCGGACAGGCCTACGAGCAGTACTTC. Protein: CASSLAGQAYEQYF. Together with reference TRBV11-2 and TRBJ2-7, the CDR3 gives the full variable domain: EAGVAQSPRYKIIEKRQSVAFWCNPISGHATLYWYQQILGQGPKLLIQFQNNGVVDDSQLPKDRFSAERLKGVDSTLKIQPAKLEDSAVYLCASSLAGQAYEQYFGPGTRLTVT.

The V gene is TRBV19, the J gene TRBJ1-1, with unresolved D. The CDR3 has 15 amino acids. With 4 bases removed from V and 4 bases from J, the gap between germline ends came to 16 bases. Germline loops: CDR1 LNHDA, CDR2 SQIVND (reference sequence). CDR3 DNA sequence: TGTGCCAGTAGTACCTTTCGGACGGGAGGCACTGAAGCTTTCTTT. Amino acid sequence: CASSTFRTGGTEAFF.

The V gene is TRBV18, the J gene TRBJ2-3; 10 bases line up with TRBD2. The CDR3 is 15 residues long. The germline V gene has CDR1 KGHSH and CDR2 LQKENI. Trimming removed 3 bases from V and 6 bases from J; junction bases left unmatched: 6. CDR3 in amino acids: CASSPSAGGSDTQYF. In nucleotides, the CDR3 is TGTGCCAGCTCACCCTCAGCGGGGGGGTCGGATACGCAGTATTTT.

This chain connects TRBV5-1 to TRBJ1-1; TRBD1 is a possible D gene (5 bases). V lost 0 bases and J lost 3, with 18 bases in between. CDR1 and CDR2 (germline): SGHRS, YFSETQ. CDR3 length: 17 amino acids. The CDR3 is CASSLGSQGNLYTEAFF. The CDR3 region has the DNA TGCGCCAGCAGCTTGGGATCCCAGGGTAATTTGTACACTGAAGCTTTCTTT.

This clone was seen a single time. Written as DNA, the CDR3 is TGTGCCAGCAATGGACAGGGCCCCACAGATACGCAGTATTTT. Residues: CASNGQGPTDTQYF. The chain links TRBV27 to TRBJ2-3, with 8 positions matching TRBD1. Trimming at V came to 7 bases and at J to 2 bases, leaving 5 bases not matched to a gene. This CDR3 has 14 residues. Looked up from germline, CDR1 is MNHEY and CDR2 is SMNVEV (reference sequence).

The chain is built from TRBV6-5 and TRBJ1-2, with TRBD1 matching over 8 bases. The junction had 9 bases not matched to a gene; V was cut back by 4 bases and J by 5 bases. CDR1 and CDR2 (germline): MNHEY, SVGAGI. CDR3 length equals 15 residues. The CDR3 DNA is TGTGCCAGCAGTTCACCGGACAGGGCAAAATATGGCTACACCTTC. It translates to CASSSPDRAKYGYTF.